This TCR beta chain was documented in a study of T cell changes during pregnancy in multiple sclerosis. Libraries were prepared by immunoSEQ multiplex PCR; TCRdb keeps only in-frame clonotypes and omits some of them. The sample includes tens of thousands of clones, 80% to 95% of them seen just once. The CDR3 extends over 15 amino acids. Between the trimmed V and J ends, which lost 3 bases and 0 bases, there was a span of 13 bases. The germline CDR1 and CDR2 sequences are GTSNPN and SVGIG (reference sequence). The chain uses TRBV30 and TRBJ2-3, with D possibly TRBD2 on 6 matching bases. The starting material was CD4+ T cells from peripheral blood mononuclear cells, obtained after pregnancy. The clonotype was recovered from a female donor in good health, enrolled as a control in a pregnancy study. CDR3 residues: CAWRTLAKSTDTQYF. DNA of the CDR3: TGTGCCTGGAGGACTCTAGCGAAAAGCACAGATACGCAGTATTTT.